This T cell receptor (beta chain) was sequenced during a study of metastatic and nonmetastatic thyroid tumors. Study-wide results and caveats: It was reported that TCR beta diversity was significantly higher in malignant thyroid tumors than benign nodules, in blood and tumor.

Patients were all untreated before their thyroid surgery. This clone was detected many times. Its target is not known. TCRdb reanalyzed the PCR reads with MiXCR. This table holds under 45,000 clones, about a sixth found once. This sequence originates from a female donor with papillary thyroid cancer or a benign thyroid nodule (not recorded which). Some clones in this sample may be carry-over from other donors' samples. The specimen was tumor tissue.

In DNA, the CDR3 is TGTGCCAGCAGGTCGGGGGGTCCTATCCTTGGTGGCTACACCTTC. Its translation is CASRSGGPILGGYTF. V usage is TRBV28 and J usage is TRBJ1-2; tentative D call: TRBD1 (5 bases). The CDR3 spans 15 residues. V was pared by 6 bases and J by 7 bases, with 21 bases between. Germline CDR1 reads MDHEN; CDR2 reads SYDVKM.